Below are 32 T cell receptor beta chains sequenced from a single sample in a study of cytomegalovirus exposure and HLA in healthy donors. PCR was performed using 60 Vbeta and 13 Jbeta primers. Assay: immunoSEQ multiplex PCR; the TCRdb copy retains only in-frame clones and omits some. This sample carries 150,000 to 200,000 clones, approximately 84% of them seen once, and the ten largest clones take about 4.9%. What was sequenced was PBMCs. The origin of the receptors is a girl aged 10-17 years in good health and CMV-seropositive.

The CDR3 DNA reads as TGTGCCAGCAGTTTAGGCAGGGTCTACGAGCAGTACTTC. Protein: CASSLGRVYEQYF. V and J are TRBV27 and TRBJ2-7; a possible D gene is TRBD1 (5 bases). The germline gives CDR1 MNHEY, CDR2 SMNVEV (reference sequence). V lost 2 bases and J lost 3, with 8 bases in between. The CDR3 is made up of 13 amino acids.

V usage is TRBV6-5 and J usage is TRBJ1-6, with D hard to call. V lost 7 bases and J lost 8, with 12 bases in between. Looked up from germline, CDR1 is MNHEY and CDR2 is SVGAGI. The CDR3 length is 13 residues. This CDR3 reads CASITTYHSPLHF. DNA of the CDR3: TGTGCCAGCATTACGACATATCATTCACCCCTCCACTTT.

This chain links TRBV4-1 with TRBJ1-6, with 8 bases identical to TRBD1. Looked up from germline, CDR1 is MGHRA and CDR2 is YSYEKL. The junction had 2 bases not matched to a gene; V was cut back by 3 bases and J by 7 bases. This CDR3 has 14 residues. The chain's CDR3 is CASSHTGGNSPLHF. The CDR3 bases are TGCGCCAGCAGCCACACAGGGGGGAATTCACCCCTCCACTTT.

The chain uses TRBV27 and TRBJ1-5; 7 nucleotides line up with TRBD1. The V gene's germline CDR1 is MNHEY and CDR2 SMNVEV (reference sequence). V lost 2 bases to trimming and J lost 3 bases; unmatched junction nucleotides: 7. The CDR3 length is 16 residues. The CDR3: CASSLKAGGLNQPQHF. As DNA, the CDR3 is TGTGCCAGCAGTTTAAAGGCAGGGGGTCTCAATCAGCCCCAGCATTTT.

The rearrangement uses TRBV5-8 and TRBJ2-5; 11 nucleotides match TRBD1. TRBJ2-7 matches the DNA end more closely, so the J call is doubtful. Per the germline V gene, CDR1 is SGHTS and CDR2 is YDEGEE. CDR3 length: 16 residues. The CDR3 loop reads CASVISPGQGVYEQYF. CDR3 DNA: TGTGCCAGCGTCATATCACCGGGACAGGGGGTCTACGAGCAGTACTTC.

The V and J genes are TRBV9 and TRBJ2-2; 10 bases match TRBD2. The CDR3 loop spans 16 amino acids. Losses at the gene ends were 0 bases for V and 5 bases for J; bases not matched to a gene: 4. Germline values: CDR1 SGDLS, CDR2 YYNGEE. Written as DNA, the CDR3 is TGTGCCAGCAGCGTAGGGCTAGCGGGGGTTACCGGGGAGCTGTTTTTT. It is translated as CASSVGLAGVTGELFF.

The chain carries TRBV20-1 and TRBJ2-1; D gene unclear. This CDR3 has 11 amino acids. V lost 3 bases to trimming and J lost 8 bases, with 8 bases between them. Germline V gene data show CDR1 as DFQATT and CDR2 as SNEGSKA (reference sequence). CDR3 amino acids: CSASRAHEQFF. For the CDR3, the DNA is TGCAGTGCTAGTCGCGCCCATGAGCAGTTCTTC.

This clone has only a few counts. The DNA for the CDR3 is TGCGCCAGCAGCTTAGCTGCTTGGACTAGCGGGGGGGCCAAGCAGTTCTTC. It translates to CASSLAAWTSGGAKQFF. The V gene is TRBV5-1, the J gene TRBJ2-1, with 15 bases aligning to TRBD2. The junction had 11 bases not matched to a gene; V was cut back by 2 bases and J by 11 bases. Per germline, CDR1 SGHRS and CDR2 YFSETQ. There are 17 residues in the CDR3.

CDR3 sequence reads: CAREGAGSGANVLTF. In nucleotides, the CDR3 is TGTGCCCGAGAGGGCGCGGGGTCTGGGGCCAACGTCCTGACTTTC. The chain joins TRBV2 to TRBJ2-6; a possible D gene is TRBD2 (6 bases). Trimming took off 11 bases at V and 1 base at J, with 15 bases between the two ends. CDR1 SNHLY and CDR2 FYNNEI come from the germline V gene. The CDR3 length is 15 residues.

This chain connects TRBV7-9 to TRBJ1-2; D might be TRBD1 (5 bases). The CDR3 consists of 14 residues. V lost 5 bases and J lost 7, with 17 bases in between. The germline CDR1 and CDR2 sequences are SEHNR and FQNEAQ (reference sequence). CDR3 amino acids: CASSPSKGQGGYTF. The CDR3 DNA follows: TGTGCCAGCAGCCCCAGTAAAGGGCAGGGTGGCTACACCTTC.

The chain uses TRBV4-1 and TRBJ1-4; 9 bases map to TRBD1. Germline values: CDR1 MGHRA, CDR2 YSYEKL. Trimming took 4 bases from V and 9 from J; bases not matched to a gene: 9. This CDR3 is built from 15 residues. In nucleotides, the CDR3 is TGCGCCAGCAGCCTACGGACAGGGGATAGAAAAAAACTGTTTTTT. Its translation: CASSLRTGDRKKLFF.

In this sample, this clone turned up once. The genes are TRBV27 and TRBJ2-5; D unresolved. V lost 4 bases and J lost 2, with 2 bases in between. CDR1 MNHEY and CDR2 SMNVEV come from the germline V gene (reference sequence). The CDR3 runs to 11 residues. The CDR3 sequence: CASSSQETQYF. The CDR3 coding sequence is TGTGCCAGCAGTTCGCAAGAGACCCAGTACTTC.

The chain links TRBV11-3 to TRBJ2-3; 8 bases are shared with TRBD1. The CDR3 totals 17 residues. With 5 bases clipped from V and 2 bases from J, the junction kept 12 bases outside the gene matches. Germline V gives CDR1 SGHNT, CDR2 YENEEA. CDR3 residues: CASSPRQGSSHTDTQYF. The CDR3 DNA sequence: TGTGCCAGCAGCCCCCGACAGGGGTCCTCTCACACAGATACGCAGTATTTT. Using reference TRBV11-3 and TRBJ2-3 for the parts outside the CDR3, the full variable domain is EAGVVQSPRYKIIEKKQPVAFWCNPISGHNTLYWYLQNLGQGPELLIRYENEEAVDDSQLPKDRFSAERLKGVDSTLKIQPAELGDSAVYLCASSPRQGSSHTDTQYFGPGTRLTVL.

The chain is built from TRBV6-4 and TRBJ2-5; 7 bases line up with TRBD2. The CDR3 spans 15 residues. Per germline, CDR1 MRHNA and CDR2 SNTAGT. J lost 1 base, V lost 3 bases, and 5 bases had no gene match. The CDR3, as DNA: TGTGCCAGCAGTGAGACGGGGGGATCCCAAGAGACCCAGTACTTC. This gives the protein CASSETGGSQETQYF.

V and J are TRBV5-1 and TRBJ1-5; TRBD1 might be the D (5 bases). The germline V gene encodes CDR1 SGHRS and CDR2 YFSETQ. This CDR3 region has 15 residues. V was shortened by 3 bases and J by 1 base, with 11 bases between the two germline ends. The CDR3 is CASSYGGLSNQPQHF. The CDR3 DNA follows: TGCGCCAGCAGCTATGGGGGGTTAAGCAATCAGCCCCAGCATTTT.

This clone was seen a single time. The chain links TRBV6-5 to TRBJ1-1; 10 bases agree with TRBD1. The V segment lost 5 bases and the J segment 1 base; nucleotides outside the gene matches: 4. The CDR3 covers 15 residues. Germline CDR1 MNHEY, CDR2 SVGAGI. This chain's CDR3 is CASSLDRGANTEAFF. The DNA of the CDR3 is TGTGCCAGCAGTCTGGACAGGGGGGCGAACACTGAAGCTTTCTTT.

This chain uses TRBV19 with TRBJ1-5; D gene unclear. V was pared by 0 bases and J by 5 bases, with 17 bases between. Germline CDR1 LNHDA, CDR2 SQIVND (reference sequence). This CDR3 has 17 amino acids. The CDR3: CASSIDLYGEWDQPQHF. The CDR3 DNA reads TGTGCCAGTAGTATAGATCTTTATGGGGAGTGGGATCAGCCCCAGCATTTT.

CDR3 sequence: CASSLMASGGPVETQYF. In DNA, the CDR3 is TGTGCCAGCAGCCTGATGGCCAGCGGGGGGCCGGTGGAGACCCAGTACTTC. This chain uses TRBV7-9 with TRBJ2-5, with 9 positions matching TRBD2. J lost 5 bases, V lost 5 bases, and 15 bases had no gene match. CDR1 SEHNR and CDR2 FQNEAQ come from the germline V gene (reference sequence). This CDR3 is built from 17 residues.

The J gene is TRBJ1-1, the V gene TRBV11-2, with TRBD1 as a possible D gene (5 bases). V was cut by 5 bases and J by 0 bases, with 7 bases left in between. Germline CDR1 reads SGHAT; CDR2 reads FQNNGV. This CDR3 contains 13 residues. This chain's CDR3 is CASSPTVNTEAFF. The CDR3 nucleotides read TGTGCCAGCAGCCCGACAGTGAACACTGAAGCTTTCTTT.

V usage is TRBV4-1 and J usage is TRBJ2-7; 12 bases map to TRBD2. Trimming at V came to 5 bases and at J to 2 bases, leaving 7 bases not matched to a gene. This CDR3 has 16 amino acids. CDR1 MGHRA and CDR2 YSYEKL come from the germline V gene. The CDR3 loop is CASSFGLAGSPYEQYF. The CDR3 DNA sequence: TGCGCCAGCAGCTTCGGACTAGCGGGAAGTCCCTACGAGCAGTACTTC.

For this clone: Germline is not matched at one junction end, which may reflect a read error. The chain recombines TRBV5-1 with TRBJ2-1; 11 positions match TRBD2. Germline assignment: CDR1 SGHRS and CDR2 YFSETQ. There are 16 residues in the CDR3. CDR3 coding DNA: TGCGCCAGCAGCCACCTTAGCGGGGGGGCCTACGATGAGCAGTTCTTC. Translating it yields CASSHLSGGAYDEQFF. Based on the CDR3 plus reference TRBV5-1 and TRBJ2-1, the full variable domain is KAGVTQTPRYLIKTRGQQVTLSCSPISGHRSVSWYQQTPGQGLQFLFEYFSETQRNKGNFPGRFSGRQFSNSRSEMNVSTLELGDSALYLCASSHLSGGAYDEQFFGPGTRLTVL.

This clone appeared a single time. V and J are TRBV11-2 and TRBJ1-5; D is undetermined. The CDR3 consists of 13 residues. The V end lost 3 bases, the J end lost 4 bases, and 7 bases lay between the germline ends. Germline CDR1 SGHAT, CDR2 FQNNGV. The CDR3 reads CASSFGGNQPQHF. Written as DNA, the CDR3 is TGTGCCAGCAGCTTTGGCGGAAATCAGCCCCAGCATTTT.

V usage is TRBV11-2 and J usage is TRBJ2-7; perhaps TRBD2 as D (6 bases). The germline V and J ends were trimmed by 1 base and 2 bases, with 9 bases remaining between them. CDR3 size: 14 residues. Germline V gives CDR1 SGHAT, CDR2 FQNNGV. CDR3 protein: CASSLGGNTYEQYF. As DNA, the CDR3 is TGTGCCAGCAGCTTAGGCGGGAACACCTACGAGCAGTACTTC.

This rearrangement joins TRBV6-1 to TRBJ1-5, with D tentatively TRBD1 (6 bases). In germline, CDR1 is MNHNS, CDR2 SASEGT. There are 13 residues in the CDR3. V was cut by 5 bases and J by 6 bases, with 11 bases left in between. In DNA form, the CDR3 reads TGTGCCAGCAGTACAGGGATAGGTCAGCCCCAGCATTTT. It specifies CASSTGIGQPQHF.

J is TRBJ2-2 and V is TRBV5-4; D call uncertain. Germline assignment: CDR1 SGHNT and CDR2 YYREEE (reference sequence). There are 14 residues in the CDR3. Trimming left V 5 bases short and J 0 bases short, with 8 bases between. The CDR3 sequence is CASRNNANTGELFF. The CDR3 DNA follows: TGTGCCAGCAGGAACAACGCGAACACCGGGGAGCTGTTTTTT.

The CDR3 reads CASSMGLARRDTQYF. DNA for the CDR3: TGCGCCAGCAGCATGGGACTAGCGCGGCGGGATACGCAGTATTTT. The chain links TRBV5-1 to TRBJ2-3, with 10 bases identical to TRBD2. CDR3 length: 15 residues. The V and J ends lost 4 bases and 6 bases, in that order; junction bases with no gene match: 8. Germline V gives CDR1 SGHRS, CDR2 YFSETQ.

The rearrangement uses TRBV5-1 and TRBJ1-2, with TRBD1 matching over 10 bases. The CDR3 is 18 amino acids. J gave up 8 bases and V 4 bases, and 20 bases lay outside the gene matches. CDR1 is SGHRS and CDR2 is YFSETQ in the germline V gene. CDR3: CASSRINATGGGRCGYTF. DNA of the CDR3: TGCGCCAGCAGCAGGATAAACGCGACAGGGGGCGGACGGTGCGGCTACACCTTC.

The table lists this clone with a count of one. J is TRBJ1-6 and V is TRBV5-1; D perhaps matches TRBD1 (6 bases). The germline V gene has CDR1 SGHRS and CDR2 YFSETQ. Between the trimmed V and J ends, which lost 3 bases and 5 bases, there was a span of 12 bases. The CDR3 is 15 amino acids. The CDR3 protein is CASSSVGQNNSPLHF. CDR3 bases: TGCGCCAGCAGCTCGGTCGGACAGAATAATTCACCCCTCCACTTT.

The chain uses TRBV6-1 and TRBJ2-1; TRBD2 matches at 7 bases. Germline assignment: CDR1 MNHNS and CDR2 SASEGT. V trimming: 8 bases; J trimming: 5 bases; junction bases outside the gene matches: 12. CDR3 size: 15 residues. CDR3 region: CASEPWGGSNNEQFF. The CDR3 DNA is TGTGCCAGCGAACCCTGGGGGGGGTCTAACAATGAGCAGTTCTTC.

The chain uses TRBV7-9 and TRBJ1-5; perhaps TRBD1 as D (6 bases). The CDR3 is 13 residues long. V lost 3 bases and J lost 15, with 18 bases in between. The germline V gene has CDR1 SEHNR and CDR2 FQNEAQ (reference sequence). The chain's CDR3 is CASSLPGQQRRHF. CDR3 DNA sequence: TGTGCCAGCAGCTTGCCAGGACAGCAACGTCGGCATTTT.

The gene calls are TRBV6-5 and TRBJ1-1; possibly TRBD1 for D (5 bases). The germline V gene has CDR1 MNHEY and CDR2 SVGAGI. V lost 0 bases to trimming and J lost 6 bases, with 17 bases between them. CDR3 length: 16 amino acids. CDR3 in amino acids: CASSYSGWGAVAEAFF. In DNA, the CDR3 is TGTGCCAGCAGTTACTCTGGGTGGGGCGCGGTAGCTGAAGCTTTCTTT.

This chain's CDR3 is CASSQGTQGNTIYF. The CDR3 DNA sequence: TGCGCCAGCAGCCAAGGGACACAAGGAAACACCATATATTTT. The V call is TRBV4-1, the J call TRBJ1-3, with D perhaps TRBD1 (5 bases). From germline, CDR1 is MGHRA and CDR2 YSYEKL. The V and J ends lost 1 base and 4 bases respectively, with 8 bases between them. The CDR3 has 14 residues.